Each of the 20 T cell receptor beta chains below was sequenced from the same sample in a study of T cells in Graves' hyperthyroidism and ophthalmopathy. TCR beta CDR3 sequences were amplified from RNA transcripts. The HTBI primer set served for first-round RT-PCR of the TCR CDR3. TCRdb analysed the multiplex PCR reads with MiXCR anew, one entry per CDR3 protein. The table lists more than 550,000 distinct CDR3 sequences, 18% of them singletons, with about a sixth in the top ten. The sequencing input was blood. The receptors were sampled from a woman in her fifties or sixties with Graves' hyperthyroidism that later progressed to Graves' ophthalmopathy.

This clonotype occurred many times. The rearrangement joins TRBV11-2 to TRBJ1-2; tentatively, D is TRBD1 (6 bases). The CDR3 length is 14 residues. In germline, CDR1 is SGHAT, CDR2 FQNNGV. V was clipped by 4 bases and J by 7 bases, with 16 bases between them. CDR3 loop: CASSSITGLSGYTF. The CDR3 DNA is TGTGCCAGCAGCTCCATTACAGGGTTGAGTGGCTACACCTTC.

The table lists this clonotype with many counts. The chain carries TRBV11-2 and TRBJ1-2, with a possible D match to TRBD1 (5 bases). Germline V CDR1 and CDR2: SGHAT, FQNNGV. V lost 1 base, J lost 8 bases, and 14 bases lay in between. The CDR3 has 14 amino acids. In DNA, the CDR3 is TGTGCCAGCAGCTTAGGTCCAGGCGGGACCGGCTACACCTTC. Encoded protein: CASSLGPGGTGYTF.

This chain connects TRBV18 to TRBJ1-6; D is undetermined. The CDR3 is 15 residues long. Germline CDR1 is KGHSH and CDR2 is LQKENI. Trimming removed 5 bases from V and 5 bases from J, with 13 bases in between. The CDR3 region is CASSIPDRNNSPLHF. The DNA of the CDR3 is TGTGCCAGCTCAATCCCAGACCGAAATAATTCACCCCTCCACTTT.

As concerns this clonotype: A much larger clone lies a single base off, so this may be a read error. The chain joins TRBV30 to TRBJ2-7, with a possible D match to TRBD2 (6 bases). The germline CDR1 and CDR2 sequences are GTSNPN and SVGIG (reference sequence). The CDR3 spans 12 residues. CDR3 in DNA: TGTGCCTGGAGTGTTCTGCGGGACGAGCAGTGCTTC. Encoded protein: CAWSVLRDEQCF.

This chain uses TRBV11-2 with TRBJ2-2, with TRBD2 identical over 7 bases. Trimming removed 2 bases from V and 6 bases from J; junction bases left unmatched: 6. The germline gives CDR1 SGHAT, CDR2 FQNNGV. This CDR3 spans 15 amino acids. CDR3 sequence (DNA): TGTGCCAGCAGCTTATCGGGACTATTCTCCGGGGAGCTGTTTTTT. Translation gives CASSLSGLFSGELFF.

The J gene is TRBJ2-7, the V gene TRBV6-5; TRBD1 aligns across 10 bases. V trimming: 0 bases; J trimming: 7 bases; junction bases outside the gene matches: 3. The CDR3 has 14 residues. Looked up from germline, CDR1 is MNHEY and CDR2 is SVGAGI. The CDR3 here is CASSYSRTGGEQYF. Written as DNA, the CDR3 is TGTGCCAGCAGTTACTCAAGGACAGGGGGGGAGCAGTACTTC.

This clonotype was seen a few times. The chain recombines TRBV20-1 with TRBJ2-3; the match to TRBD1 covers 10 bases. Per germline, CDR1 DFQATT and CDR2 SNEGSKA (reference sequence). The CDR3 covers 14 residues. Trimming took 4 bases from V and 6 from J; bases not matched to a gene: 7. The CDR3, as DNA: TGCAGTGCTAACCTCGGGACAGGGGCCGATACGCAGTATTTT. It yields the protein CSANLGTGADTQYF.

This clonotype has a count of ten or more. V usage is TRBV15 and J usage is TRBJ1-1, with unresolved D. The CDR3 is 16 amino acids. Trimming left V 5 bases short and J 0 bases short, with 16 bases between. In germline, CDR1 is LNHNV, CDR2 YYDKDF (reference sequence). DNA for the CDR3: TGTGCCACCAGCCCACAGAGAGGTATCCTGAACACTGAAGCTTTCTTT. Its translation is CATSPQRGILNTEAFF.

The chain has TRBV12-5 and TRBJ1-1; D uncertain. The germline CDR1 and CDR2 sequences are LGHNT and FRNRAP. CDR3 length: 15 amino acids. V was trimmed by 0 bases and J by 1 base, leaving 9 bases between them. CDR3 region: CASGLVQWQNTEAFF. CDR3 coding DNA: TGTGCTAGTGGTTTGGTACAATGGCAGAACACTGAAGCTTTCTTT.

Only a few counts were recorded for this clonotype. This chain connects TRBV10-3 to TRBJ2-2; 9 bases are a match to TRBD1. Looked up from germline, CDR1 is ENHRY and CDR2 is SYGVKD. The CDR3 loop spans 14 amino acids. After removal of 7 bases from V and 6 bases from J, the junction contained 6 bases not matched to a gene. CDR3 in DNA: TGTGCCATCAAGGGACAGGGAATGGCCGGGGAGCTGTTTTTT. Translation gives CAIKGQGMAGELFF.

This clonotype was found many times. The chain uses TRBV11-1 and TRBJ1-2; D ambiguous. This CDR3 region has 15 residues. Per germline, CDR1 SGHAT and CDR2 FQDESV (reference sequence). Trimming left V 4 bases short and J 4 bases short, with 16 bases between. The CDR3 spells CASSYETSPSYGYTF. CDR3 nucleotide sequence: TGTGCCAGCAGCTACGAGACATCTCCGTCCTATGGCTACACCTTC.

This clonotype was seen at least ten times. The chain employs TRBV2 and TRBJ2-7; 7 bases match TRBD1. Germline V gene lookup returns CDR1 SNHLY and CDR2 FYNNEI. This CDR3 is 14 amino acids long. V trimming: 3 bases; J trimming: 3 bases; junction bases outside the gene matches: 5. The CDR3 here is CASSDPRGLYEQYF. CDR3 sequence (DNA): TGTGCCAGCAGTGATCCGAGGGGGCTCTACGAGCAGTACTTC.

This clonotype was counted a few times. The CDR3 here is CAWDSGTGGYEQYF. The CDR3, as DNA: TGTGCCTGGGATTCTGGGACAGGGGGCTACGAGCAGTACTTC. The gene calls are TRBV30 and TRBJ2-7; TRBD1 agrees at 11 bases. The germline CDR1 and CDR2 sequences are GTSNPN and SVGIG (reference sequence). The CDR3 loop spans 14 amino acids. Losses at the gene ends were 5 bases for V and 3 bases for J; bases not matched to a gene: 6. Full variable domain (outside the CDR3, taken from reference TRBV30 and TRBJ2-7): SQTIHQWPATLVQPVGSPLSLECTVEGTSNPNLYWYRQAAGRGLQLLFYSVGIGQISSEVPQNLSASRPQDRQFILSSKKLLLSDSGFYLCAWDSGTGGYEQYFGPGTRLTVT.

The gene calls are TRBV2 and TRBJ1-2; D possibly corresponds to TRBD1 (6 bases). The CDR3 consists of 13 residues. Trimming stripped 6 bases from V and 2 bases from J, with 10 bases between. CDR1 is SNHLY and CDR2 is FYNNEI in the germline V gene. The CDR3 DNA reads TGTGCCAGCAGGGCCGGACAGAACTATGGCTACACCTTC. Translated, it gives CASRAGQNYGYTF.

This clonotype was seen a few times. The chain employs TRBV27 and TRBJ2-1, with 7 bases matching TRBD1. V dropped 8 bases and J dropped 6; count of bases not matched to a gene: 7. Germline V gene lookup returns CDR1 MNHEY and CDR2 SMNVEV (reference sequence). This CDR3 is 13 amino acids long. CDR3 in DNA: TGTGCCAGCTATTACCCAGGGGGCAATGAGCAGTTCTTC. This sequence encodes CASYYPGGNEQFF.

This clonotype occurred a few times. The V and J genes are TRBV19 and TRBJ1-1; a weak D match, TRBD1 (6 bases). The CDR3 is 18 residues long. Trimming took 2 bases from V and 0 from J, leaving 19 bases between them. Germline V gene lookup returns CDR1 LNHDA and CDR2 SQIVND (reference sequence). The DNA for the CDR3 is TGTGCCAGTAGTATATTGGGGGGCACTACTATACTGAACACTGAAGCTTTCTTT. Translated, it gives CASSILGGTTILNTEAFF.

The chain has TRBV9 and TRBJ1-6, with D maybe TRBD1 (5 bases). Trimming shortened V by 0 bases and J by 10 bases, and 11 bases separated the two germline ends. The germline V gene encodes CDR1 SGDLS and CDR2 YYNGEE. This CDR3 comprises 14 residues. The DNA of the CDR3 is TGTGCCAGCAGCGTAGCTTCAGGGCAGTCACCCCTCCACTTT. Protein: CASSVASGQSPLHF.

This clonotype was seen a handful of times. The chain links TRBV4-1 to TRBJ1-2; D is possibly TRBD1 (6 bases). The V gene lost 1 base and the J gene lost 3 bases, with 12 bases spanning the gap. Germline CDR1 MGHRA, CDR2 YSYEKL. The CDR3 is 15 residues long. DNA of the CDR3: TGCGCCAGCAGCCAAGGGGGGGGGCTTCACTATGGCTACACCTTC. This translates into CASSQGGGLHYGYTF.

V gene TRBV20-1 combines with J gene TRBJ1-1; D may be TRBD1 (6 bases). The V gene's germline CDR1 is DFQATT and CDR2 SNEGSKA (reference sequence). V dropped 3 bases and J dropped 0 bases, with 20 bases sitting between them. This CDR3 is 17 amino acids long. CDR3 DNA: TGCAGTGCTAGGATCTTGGGGGGCCCCGGTATGAACACTGAAGCTTTCTTT. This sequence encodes CSARILGGPGMNTEAFF.

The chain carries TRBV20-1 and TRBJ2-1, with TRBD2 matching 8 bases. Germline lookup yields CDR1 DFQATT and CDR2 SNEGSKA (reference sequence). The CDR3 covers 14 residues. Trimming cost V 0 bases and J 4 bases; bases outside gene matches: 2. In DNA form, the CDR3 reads TGCAGTGCTAGAGACATAGCGGGGTACAATGAGCAGTTCTTC. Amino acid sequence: CSARDIAGYNEQFF.